These 6 T cell receptor beta chains came from one sample sequenced in a study of blood T cell repertoires in COVID-19. Assay: immunoSEQ multiplex PCR; the TCRdb copy retains only in-frame clones and omits some. The top ten hold more than 2% of the sample, which has about 120,000 clones, just under 90% seen once. Sequencing input: peripheral blood. The receptor set was obtained from a woman aged 45 to 65 with acute or convalescent COVID-19.

In this sample, this clone turned up once. The rearrangement links TRBV6-2 or TRBV6-3 to TRBJ2-7; 8 positions agree with TRBD2. The V gene end was trimmed by 0 bases and the J gene end by 5 bases; junction bases not matched to a gene: 21. The CDR3 is 20 amino acids. CDR1 and CDR2 (germline): MNHEY, SVGEGT. The DNA of the CDR3 is TGTGCCAGCAGTTACTCGATTTTTCTCCGTTCGGGGGGGAAAGAAAACGAGCAGTACTTC. The encoded protein is CASSYSIFLRSGGKENEQYF.

This chain uses TRBV11-3 with TRBJ1-6; maybe TRBD1 (6 bases). The CDR3 runs 14 residues. Germline CDR1 is SGHNT and CDR2 is YENEEA. Deletions cut 5 bases from V and 9 bases from J, with 14 bases between. The CDR3 here is CASSPDSRSSPLHF. The CDR3 DNA follows: TGTGCCAGCAGCCCGGACAGCCGGAGTTCACCCCTCCACTTT.

The chain links TRBV5-1 to TRBJ2-1; no reliable D call. Per the germline V gene, CDR1 is SGHRS and CDR2 is YFSETQ. This CDR3 is built from 18 residues. V dropped 3 bases and J dropped 0 bases, with 19 bases sitting between them. This CDR3 is CASSSIGSGSLSYNEQFF. The CDR3 nucleotides are TGCGCCAGCAGCTCGATCGGGTCGGGTTCACTCTCCTACAATGAGCAGTTCTTC.

This clone appeared a few times. This sequence joins TRBV24-1 and TRBJ1-5; possibly TRBD1 for D (5 bases). Germline V gives CDR1 KGHDR, CDR2 SFDVKD. The CDR3 has 15 amino acids. Trimming left V 0 bases short and J 6 bases short, with 11 bases between. The CDR3, as DNA: TGTGCCACCAGTGATTTGTGCGGAAGGGGTCAGCCCCAGCATTTT. Amino acid sequence: CATSDLCGRGQPQHF.

This clone occurred a few times. At the DNA level, this CDR3 is encoded by other sequences in the same sample as well. The chain carries TRBV7-2 and TRBJ2-1; D is unclear. The CDR3 has 13 residues. The V gene lost 3 bases and the J gene lost 0 bases, with 3 bases spanning the gap. The germline V gene encodes CDR1 SGHTA and CDR2 FQGNSA. This CDR3 is CASSFSSYNEQFF. The CDR3 coding sequence is TGTGCCAGCAGCTTCAGCTCCTACAATGAGCAGTTCTTC.

The chain combines TRBV30 with TRBJ2-6; 9 bases are shared with TRBD2. The CDR3 is 17 residues long. V shed 2 bases and J 0 bases; nucleotides not matched to a gene: 5. Germline V lookup: CDR1 GTSNPN, CDR2 SVGIG (reference sequence). The CDR3 sequence is CAWSRTSAHSGANVLTF. CDR3 coding DNA: TGTGCCTGGAGTCGGACTAGCGCTCACTCTGGGGCCAACGTCCTGACTTTC.